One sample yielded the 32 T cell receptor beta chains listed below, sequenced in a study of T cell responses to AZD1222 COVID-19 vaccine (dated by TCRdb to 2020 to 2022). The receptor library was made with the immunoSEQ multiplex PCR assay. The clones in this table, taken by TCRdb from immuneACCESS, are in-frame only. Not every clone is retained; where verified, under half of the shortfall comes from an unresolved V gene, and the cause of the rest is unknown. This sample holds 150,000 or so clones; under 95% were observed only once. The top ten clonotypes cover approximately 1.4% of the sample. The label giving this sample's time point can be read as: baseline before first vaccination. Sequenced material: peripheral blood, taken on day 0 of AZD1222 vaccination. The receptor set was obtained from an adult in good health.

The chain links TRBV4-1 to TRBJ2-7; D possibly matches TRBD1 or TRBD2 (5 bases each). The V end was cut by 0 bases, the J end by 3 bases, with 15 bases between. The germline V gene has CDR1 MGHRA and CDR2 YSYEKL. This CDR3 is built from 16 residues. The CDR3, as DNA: TGCGCCAGCAGCCAAGATTTGAGGGGTGGGCGCTACGAGCAGTACTTC. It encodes CASSQDLRGGRYEQYF.

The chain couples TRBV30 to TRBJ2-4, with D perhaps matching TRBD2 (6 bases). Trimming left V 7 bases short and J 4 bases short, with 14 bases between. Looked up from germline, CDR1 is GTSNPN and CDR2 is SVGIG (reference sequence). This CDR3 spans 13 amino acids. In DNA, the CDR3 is TGTGCCTTTGCCCGGGGGACTAAAAACATTCAGTACTTC. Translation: CAFARGTKNIQYF. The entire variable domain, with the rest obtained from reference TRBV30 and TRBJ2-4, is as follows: SQTIHQWPATLVQPVGSPLSLECTVEGTSNPNLYWYRQAAGRGLQLLFYSVGIGQISSEVPQNLSASRPQDRQFILSSKKLLLSDSGFYLCAFARGTKNIQYFGAGTRLSVL.

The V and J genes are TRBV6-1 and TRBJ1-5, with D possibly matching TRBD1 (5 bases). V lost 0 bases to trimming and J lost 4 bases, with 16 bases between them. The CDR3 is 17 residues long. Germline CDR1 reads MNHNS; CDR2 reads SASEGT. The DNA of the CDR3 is TGTGCCAGCAGTGAAGCGCAGACAGCTGAATGGAATCAGCCCCAGCATTTT. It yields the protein CASSEAQTAEWNQPQHF.

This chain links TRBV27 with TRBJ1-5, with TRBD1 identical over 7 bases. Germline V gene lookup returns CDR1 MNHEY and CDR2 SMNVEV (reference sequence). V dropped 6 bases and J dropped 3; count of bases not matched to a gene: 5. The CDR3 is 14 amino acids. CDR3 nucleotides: TGTGCCAGCAGAAGGACAGGACTCAATCAGCCCCAGCATTTT. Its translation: CASRRTGLNQPQHF.

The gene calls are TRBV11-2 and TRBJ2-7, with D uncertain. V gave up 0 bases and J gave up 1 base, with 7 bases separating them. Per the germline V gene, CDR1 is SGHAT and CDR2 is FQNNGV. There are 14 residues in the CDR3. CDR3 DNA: TGTGCCAGCAGCTTAGACGTCAGGTCCTACGAGCAGTACTTC. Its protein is CASSLDVRSYEQYF.

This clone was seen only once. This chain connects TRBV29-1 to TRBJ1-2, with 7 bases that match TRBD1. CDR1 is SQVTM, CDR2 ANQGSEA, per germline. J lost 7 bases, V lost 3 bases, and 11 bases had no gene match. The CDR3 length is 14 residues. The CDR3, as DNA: TGCAGCGTTGAGGGGCAGGGGGTACTTGGTGGCTACACCTTC. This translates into CSVEGQGVLGGYTF.

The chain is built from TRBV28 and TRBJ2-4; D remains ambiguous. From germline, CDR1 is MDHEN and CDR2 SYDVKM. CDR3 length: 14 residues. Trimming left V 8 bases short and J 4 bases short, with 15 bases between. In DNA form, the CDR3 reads TGTGCCAGCCGTGAAGGCCCCGGGAAAAACATTCAGTACTTC. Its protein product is CASREGPGKNIQYF.

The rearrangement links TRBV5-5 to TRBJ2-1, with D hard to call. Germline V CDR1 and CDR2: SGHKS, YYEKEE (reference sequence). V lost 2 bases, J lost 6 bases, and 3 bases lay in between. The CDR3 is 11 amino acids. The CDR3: CASSFSNEQFF. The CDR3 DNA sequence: TGTGCCAGCAGCTTCTCCAATGAGCAGTTCTTC.

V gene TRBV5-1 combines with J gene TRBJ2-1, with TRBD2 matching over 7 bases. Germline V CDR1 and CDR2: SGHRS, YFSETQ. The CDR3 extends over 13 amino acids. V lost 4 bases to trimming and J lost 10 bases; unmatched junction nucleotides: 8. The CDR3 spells CASSPIKAGEQFF. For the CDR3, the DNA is TGCGCCAGCAGCCCGATTAAAGCGGGGGAGCAGTTCTTC.

The CDR3 DNA reads as TGTGCCAGCAGTTTATTGGGGATTAACGAAAAACTGTTTTTT. Translated, it gives CASSLLGINEKLFF. J is TRBJ1-4 and V is TRBV27, with no clear D. The V gene lost 1 base and the J gene lost 8 bases, with 11 bases spanning the gap. This CDR3 region has 14 residues. Per the germline V gene, CDR1 is MNHEY and CDR2 is SMNVEV (reference sequence).

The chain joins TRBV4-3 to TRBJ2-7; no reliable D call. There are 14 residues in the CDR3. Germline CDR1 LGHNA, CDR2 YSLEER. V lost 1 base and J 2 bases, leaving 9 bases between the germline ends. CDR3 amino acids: CASSQGTETYEQYF. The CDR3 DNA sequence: TGCGCCAGCAGCCAAGGGACCGAGACCTACGAGCAGTACTTC.

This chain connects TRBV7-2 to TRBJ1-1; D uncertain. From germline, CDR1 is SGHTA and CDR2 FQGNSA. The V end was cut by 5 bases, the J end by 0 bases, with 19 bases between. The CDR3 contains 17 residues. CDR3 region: CASSLSEGQGMNTEAFF. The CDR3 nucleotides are TGTGCCAGCAGCCTCTCGGAGGGCCAAGGCATGAACACTGAAGCTTTCTTT.

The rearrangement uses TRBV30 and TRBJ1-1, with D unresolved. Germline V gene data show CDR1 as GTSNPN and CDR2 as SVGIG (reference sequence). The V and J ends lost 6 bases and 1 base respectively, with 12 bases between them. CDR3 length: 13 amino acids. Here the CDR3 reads CACGEGGNTEAFF. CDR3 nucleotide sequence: TGTGCCTGTGGGGAGGGTGGGAACACTGAAGCTTTCTTT.

The CDR3 loop is CASSLGFGRGSNQPQHF. The CDR3 bases are TGTGCCAGCAGCTTAGGTTTCGGCAGGGGTAGCAATCAGCCCCAGCATTTT. J is TRBJ1-5 and V is TRBV7-2, with a weak D call TRBD1 (6 bases). Germline values: CDR1 SGHTA, CDR2 FQGNSA. Trimming pared 1 base from V and 0 bases from J, leaving 13 bases between. This CDR3 contains 17 residues.

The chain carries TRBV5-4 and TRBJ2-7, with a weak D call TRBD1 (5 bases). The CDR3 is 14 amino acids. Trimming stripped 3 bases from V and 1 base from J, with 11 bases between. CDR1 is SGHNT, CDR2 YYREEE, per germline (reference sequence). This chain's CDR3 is CASSSSTASYEQYF. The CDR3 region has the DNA TGTGCCAGCAGCTCCTCGACAGCTTCCTACGAGCAGTACTTC.

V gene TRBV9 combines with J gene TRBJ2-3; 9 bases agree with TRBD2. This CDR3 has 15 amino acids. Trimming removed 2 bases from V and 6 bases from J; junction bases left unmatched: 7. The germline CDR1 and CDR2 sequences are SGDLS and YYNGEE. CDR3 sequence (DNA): TGTGCCAGCAGCGTCGCTGCGGGAGGGACGGATACGCAGTATTTT. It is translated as CASSVAAGGTDTQYF.

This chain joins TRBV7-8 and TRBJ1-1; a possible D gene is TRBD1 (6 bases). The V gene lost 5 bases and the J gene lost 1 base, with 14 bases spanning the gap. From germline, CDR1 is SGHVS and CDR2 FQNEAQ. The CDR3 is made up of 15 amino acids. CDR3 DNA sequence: TGTGCCAGCAGCATTCGACAGGTCCAGAACACTGAAGCTTTCTTT. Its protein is CASSIRQVQNTEAFF.

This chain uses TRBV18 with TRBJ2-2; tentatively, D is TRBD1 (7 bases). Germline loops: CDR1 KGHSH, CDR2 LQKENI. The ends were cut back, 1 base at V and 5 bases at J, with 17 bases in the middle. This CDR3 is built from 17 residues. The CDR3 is CASSPLLGGAGTGELFF. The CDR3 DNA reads TGTGCCAGCTCACCACTTCTAGGGGGCGCGGGAACCGGGGAGCTGTTTTTT.

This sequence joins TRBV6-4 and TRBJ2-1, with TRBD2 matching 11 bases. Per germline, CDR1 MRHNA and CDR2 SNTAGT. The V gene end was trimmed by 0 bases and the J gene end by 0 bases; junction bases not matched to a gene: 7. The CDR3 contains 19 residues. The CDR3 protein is CASSDSPLAGDSSYNEQFF. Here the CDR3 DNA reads TGTGCCAGCAGTGACTCCCCACTAGCGGGGGACAGCTCCTACAATGAGCAGTTCTTC.

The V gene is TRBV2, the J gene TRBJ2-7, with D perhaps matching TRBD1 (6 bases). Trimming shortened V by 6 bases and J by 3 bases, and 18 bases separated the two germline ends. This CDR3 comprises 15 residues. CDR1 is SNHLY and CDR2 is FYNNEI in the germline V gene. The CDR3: CASRGGPQGHYEQYF. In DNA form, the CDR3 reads TGTGCCAGCAGAGGGGGACCCCAGGGTCACTACGAGCAGTACTTC. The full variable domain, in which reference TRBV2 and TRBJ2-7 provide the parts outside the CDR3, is EPEVTQTPSHQVTQMGQEVILRCVPISNHLYFYWYRQILGQKVEFLVSFYNNEISEKSEIFDDQFSVERPDGSNFTLKIRSTKLEDSAMYFCASRGGPQGHYEQYFGPGTRLTVT.

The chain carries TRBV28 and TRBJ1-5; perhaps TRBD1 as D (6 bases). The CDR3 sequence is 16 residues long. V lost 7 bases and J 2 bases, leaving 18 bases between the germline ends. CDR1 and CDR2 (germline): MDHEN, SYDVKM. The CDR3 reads CASTFRGGQGNQPQHF. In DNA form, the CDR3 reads TGTGCCAGCACCTTCAGGGGAGGCCAAGGCAATCAGCCCCAGCATTTT.

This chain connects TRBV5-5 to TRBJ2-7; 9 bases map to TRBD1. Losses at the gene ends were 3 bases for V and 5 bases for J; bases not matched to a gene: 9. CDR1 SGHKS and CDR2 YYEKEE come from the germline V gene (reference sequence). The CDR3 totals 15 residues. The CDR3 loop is CASSSAGTGNHEQYF. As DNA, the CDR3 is TGTGCCAGCAGCTCAGCCGGGACAGGGAACCACGAGCAGTACTTC.

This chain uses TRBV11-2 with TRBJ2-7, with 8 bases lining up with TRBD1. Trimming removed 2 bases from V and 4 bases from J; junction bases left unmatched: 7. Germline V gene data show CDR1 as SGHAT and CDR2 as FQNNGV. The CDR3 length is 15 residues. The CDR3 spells CASSLRRDRIYEQYF. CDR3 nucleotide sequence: TGTGCCAGCAGCTTACGGCGGGACAGGATTTACGAGCAGTACTTC.

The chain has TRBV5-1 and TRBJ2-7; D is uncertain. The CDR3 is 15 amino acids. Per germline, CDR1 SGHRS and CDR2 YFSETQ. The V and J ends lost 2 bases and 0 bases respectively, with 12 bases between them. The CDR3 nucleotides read TGCGCCAGCAGCTTCGATGAGCGCATCTCCTACGAGCAGTACTTC. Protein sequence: CASSFDERISYEQYF.

This chain's CDR3 is CASSYSNVTTGELFF. CDR3 nucleotide sequence: TGTGCCAGCAGTTACTCGAACGTTACCACCGGGGAGCTGTTTTTT. V is TRBV6-5 and J is TRBJ2-2; D is unresolved. This CDR3 has 15 amino acids. Germline CDR1 reads MNHEY; CDR2 reads SVGAGI. V lost 0 bases and J lost 4, with 9 bases in between.

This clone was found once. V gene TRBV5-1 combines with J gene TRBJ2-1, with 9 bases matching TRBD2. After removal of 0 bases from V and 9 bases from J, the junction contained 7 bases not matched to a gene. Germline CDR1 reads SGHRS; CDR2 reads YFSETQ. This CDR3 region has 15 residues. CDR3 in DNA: TGCGCCAGCAGCTTGGAGATAGCGGGAGTAGTTGAGCAGTTCTTC. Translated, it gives CASSLEIAGVVEQFF. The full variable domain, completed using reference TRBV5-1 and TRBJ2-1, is KAGVTQTPRYLIKTRGQQVTLSCSPISGHRSVSWYQQTPGQGLQFLFEYFSETQRNKGNFPGRFSGRQFSNSRSEMNVSTLELGDSALYLCASSLEIAGVVEQFFGPGTRLTVL.

Here the CDR3 DNA reads TGTGCCAGCAGTCCCTCAGGGCGCACTGAAGCTTTCTTT. Protein: CASSPSGRTEAFF. The V call is TRBV12-3 or TRBV12-4, the J call TRBJ1-1; tentative D call: TRBD1 (5 bases). The CDR3 has 13 residues. V was shortened by 5 bases and J by 4 bases, with 11 bases between the two germline ends.

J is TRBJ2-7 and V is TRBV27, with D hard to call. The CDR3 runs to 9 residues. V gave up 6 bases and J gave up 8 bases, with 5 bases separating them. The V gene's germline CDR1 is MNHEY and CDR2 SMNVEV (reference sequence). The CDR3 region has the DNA TGTGCCAGCAGCTTGAAGCAGTACTTC. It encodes CASSLKQYF.

The CDR3, as DNA: TGTGCCAGCGGAACCCAGGGGGAGGCGAACATTCAGTACTTC. Translated: CASGTQGEANIQYF. V gene TRBV4-2 combines with J gene TRBJ2-4, with TRBD1 as a possible D gene (7 bases). The germline V gene has CDR1 LGHNA and CDR2 YNFKEQ. V lost 8 bases to trimming and J lost 7 bases, with 18 bases between them. The CDR3 has 14 residues.

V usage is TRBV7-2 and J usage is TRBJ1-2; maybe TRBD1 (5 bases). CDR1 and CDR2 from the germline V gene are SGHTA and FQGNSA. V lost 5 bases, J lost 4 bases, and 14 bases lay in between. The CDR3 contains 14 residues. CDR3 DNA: TGTGCCAGCAGCCCGGGACGGGGAGGCTATGGCTACACCTTC. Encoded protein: CASSPGRGGYGYTF.

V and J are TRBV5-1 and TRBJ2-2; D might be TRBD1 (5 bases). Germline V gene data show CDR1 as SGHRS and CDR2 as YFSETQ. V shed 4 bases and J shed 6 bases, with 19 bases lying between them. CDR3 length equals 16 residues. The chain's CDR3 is CASSLNPDSGAGELFF. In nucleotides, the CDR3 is TGCGCCAGCAGCCTCAACCCTGACAGTGGGGCCGGGGAGCTGTTTTTT.

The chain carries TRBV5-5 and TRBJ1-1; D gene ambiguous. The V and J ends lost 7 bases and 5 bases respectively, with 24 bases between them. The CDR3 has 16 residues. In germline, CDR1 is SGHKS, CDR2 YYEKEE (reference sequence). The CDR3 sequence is CASFLRPELGGTEAFF. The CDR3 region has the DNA TGTGCCAGCTTCTTGAGGCCCGAGTTAGGAGGAACTGAAGCTTTCTTT.